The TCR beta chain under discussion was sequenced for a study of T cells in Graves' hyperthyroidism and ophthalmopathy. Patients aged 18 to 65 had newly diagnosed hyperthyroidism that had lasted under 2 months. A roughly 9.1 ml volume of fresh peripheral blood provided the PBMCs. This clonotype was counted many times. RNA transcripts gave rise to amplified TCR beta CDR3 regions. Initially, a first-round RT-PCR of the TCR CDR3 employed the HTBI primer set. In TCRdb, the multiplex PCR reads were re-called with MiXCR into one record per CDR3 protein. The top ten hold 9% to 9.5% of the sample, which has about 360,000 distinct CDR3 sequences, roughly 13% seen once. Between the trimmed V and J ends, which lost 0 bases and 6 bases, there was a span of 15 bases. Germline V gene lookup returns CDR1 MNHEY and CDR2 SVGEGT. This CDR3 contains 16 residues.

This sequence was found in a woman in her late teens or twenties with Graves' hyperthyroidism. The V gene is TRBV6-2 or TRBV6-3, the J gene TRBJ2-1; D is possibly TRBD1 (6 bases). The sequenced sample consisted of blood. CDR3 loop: CASSYSPWAGVNEQFF. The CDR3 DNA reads TGTGCCAGCAGTTACTCCCCTTGGGCAGGGGTCAATGAGCAGTTCTTC.